This T cell receptor (beta chain) originates from a study of blood T cell repertoires in COVID-19. Clones were sequenced by immunoSEQ multiplex PCR, and TCRdb holds only the in-frame ones, with some missing. The table has 50,000 to 70,000 clones, over 75% seen once; the top ten hold about 9.1%. J gave up 3 bases and V 8 bases, and 7 bases lay outside the gene matches. There are 15 residues in the CDR3. Per germline, CDR1 MNHEY and CDR2 SMNVEV (reference sequence). The rearrangement joins TRBV27 to TRBJ1-6; 7 bases align to TRBD1. The origin of this receptor is a woman aged 80 or over with active COVID-19. Sequenced: peripheral blood. The CDR3 coding sequence is TGTGCCAGCCTCCGACAGGGAAGCTATAATTCACCCCTCCACTTT. Its translation is CASLRQGSYNSPLHF.